Presented here are 6 T cell receptor beta chains from one specimen sequenced in a study of identical twins. MiXCR, run by TCRdb on the 5' RACE reads, gives a single entry per CDR3 protein. This table has some 900,000 distinct CDR3 sequences, 10% to 15% appearing once. These sequences were also reported in another study, on yellow fever vaccine responses in identical twins.

Sequencing was done on a sample of PBMCs. The receptors come from a woman in her late teens or twenties in good health.

This clonotype was found a few times. The J gene is TRBJ2-5, the V gene TRBV11-2; 8 bases fit TRBD1. Germline V lookup: CDR1 SGHAT, CDR2 FQNNGV. V lost 5 bases, J lost 2 bases, and 10 bases stayed unmatched. The CDR3 covers 16 residues. In DNA, the CDR3 is TGTGCCAGCAGCCGTCTAGGACAGGGATTTCAAGAGACCCAGTACTTC. Encoded protein: CASSRLGQGFQETQYF.

Only a few counts were recorded for this clonotype. This chain links TRBV7-7 with TRBJ2-1; D tentatively reads TRBD1 or TRBD2 (5 bases each). Trimming took off 3 bases at V and 8 bases at J, with 11 bases between the two ends. The germline V gene encodes CDR1 SSHAT and CDR2 FNYEAQ (reference sequence). CDR3 length equals 13 residues. CDR3 bases: TGTGCCAGCAGCTTGGGACCGCTCGATGAGCAGTTCTTC. This codes for CASSLGPLDEQFF. Full variable domain (rest looked up from reference TRBV7-7 and TRBJ2-1): GAGVSQSPRYKVTKRGQDVTLRCDPISSHATLYWYQQALGQGPEFLTYFNYEAQPDKSGLPSDRFSAERPEGSISTLTIQRTEQRDSAMYRCASSLGPLDEQFFGPGTRLTVL.

This clonotype turned up a few times. V usage is TRBV6-5 and J usage is TRBJ1-1; no clear D gene. Deletions cut 3 bases from V and 0 bases from J, with 11 bases between. Per the germline V gene, CDR1 is MNHEY and CDR2 is SVGAGI. This CDR3 has 15 amino acids. The CDR3 loop is CASSYFTEMNTEAFF. CDR3 nucleotide sequence: TGTGCCAGCAGTTATTTCACAGAAATGAACACTGAAGCTTTCTTT.

This clonotype has only a few counts. The gene calls are TRBV4-2 and TRBJ1-5; no reliable D call. This CDR3 is built from 16 residues. Germline V gene lookup returns CDR1 LGHNA and CDR2 YNFKEQ. V was shortened by 0 bases and J by 7 bases, with 16 bases between the two germline ends. The CDR3 sequence: CASSQDLGGSGQPQHF. The CDR3 DNA is TGTGCCAGCAGCCAAGATCTAGGCGGATCAGGCCAGCCCCAGCATTTT.

The chain couples TRBV12-3 or TRBV12-4 to TRBJ1-1; tentatively, D is TRBD1 (5 bases). V lost 7 bases to trimming and J lost 0 bases, with 12 bases between them. The length of the CDR3 is 14 residues. The CDR3 nucleotides read TGTGCCAGCACCGCGGGGCTCGTGAACACTGAAGCTTTCTTT. This codes for CASTAGLVNTEAFF.

This clonotype was detected a few times. This chain uses TRBV7-6 with TRBJ2-1, with D perhaps matching TRBD1 (6 bases). The CDR3 spans 16 residues. Germline V gene data show CDR1 as SGHVS and CDR2 as FNYEAQ. V lost 5 bases to trimming and J lost 7 bases, with 21 bases between them. CDR3 amino acids: CASSTRGHPLRNEQFF. In DNA form, the CDR3 reads TGTGCCAGCAGCACACGGGGACACCCACTACGGAATGAGCAGTTCTTC.